These T cell receptor beta chains were read from a single sample in a study of shared clonotypes between healthy human individuals. Repertoires were generated with immunoSEQ multiplex PCR, while TCRdb's copy carries only in-frame clones and drops some. The repertoire holds a few million clones, with around 94% as singletons. Sequencing input: naive CD4+ T cells sorted from blood. Receptors originate from a man aged 18 to 29 in good health. Both conserved end residues are part of each CDR3. D genes are given only for firm matches. Size values are once, few and many counts, or a class for expanded clones, and some rows have none.

12 . TRBJ2-5 . TRBV30 CASSTGRETQYF TGTGCCTCCTCGACAGGGAGGGAGACCCAGTACTTC
15 . TRBJ2-2 TRBD2 TRBV7-2 CATFGTGGYTGELFF TGTGCCACCTTCGGTACGGGAGGGTACACCGGGGAGCTGTTTTTT
19 . TRBJ2-5 . TRBV19 CASSIATALWAGPEETQYF TGTGCCAGTAGTATAGCCACGGCACTTTGGGCGGGGCCGGAGGAGACCCAGTACTTC
14 . TRBJ1-2 TRBD1 TRBV5-4 CASSEETGAYGYTF TGTGCCAGCAGCGAGGAGACAGGGGCCTATGGCTACACCTTC
14 . TRBJ1-1 . TRBV30 CAWRAQGLGTEAFF TGTGCCTGGAGGGCCCAGGGATTAGGCACTGAAGCTTTCTTT
16 . TRBJ2-7 . TRBV28 CASSPPTGARSYEQYF TGTGCCAGCAGCCCCCCAACCGGGGCCAGGTCCTACGAGCAGTACTTC
14 once TRBJ2-3 . TRBV5-1 CASSGGERTDTQYF TGCGCCAGCAGCGGGGGAGAGCGCACAGATACGCAGTATTTT
13 . TRBJ2-7 . TRBV11-2 CASSDGLTYEQYF TGTGCCAGCAGTGACGGACTTACCTACGAGCAGTACTTC
16 . TRBJ2-1 . TRBV18 CASSPLAAGPYNEQFF TGTGCCAGCTCACCACTCGCCGCAGGGCCCTACAATGAGCAGTTCTTC
15 . TRBJ2-6 . TRBV7-2 CASSLDLPGANVLTF TGTGCCAGCAGCTTAGATCTTCCTGGGGCCAACGTCCTGACTTTC